This TCR beta chain was captured by sequencing in a study of CD8+ T cells in alopecia areata. Germline CDR1 reads SNHLY; CDR2 reads FYNNEI. J gave up 7 bases and V 9 bases, and 4 bases lay outside the gene matches. The length of the CDR3 is 11 residues. Extracted from the samples, RNA was reverse transcribed into cDNA to serve as the sequencing template. Profiled with immunoSEQ multiplex PCR; TCRdb holds only in-frame clones, not every one. The sample records hundreds of thousands of clones, roughly two thirds being singletons. In alopecia areata patients, both lesional scalp punch biopsies and peripheral blood were collected.

This clonotype was sampled from a human donor with alopecia areata. The material was CD4+ T cells sorted from blood, obtained at week 0. The chain joins TRBV2 to TRBJ2-3, with 7 bases identical to TRBD1. The CDR3 DNA reads as TGTGCCAGTAAGACAGGGAATACGCAGTATTTT. It codes for CASKTGNTQYF.